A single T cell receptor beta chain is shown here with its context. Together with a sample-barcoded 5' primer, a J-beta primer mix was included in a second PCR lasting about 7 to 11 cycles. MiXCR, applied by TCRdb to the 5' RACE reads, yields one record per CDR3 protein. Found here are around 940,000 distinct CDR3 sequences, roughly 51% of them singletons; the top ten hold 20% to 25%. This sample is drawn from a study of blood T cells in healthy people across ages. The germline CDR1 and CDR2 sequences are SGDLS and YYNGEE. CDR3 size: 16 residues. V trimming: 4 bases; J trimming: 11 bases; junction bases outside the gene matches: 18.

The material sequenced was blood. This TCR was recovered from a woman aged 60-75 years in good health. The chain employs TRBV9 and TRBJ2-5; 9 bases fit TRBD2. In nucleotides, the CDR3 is TGTGCCAGCAGCCAATATGGCGGGAGGGCCCTCGATGAGCAGTACTTC. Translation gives CASSQYGGRALDEQYF.